Detailed here is one T cell receptor beta chain. The germline V gene encodes CDR1 MDHEN and CDR2 SYDVKM. The CDR3 spans 17 residues. Trimming took 5 bases from V and 7 from J, leaving 23 bases between them. The entry originates in a study of glioma-infiltrating T cells. TCR alpha and beta CDR3 regions were amplified from RNA using iRepertoire nested multiplex PCR. MiXCR, applied by TCRdb to the multiplex PCR reads, yields one record per CDR3 protein. The sample records 300,000 to 450,000 distinct CDR3 sequences, less than 50% being singletons. The chain carries TRBV28 and TRBJ1-4, with D possibly TRBD1 on 5 matching bases. The receptor's source is a human donor with low-grade glioma or glioblastoma, undergoing nonglioma brain surgery, or in good health (not recorded which). The source material was glioma tissue, nonneoplastic brain tissue, or PBMCs (not recorded which). CDR3 protein: CASSPPAFRGRGEKLFF. In DNA, the CDR3 is TGTGCCAGCAGTCCACCCGCGTTTCGGGGAAGGGGTGAAAAACTGTTTTTT. The full variable domain, with the rest looked up from reference TRBV28 and TRBJ1-4, is DVKVTQSSRYLVKRTGEKVFLECVQDMDHENMFWYRQDPGLGLRLIYFSYDVKMKEKGDIPEGYSVSREKKERFSLILESASTNQTSMYLCASSPPAFRGRGEKLFFGSGTQLSVL.